The next 30 T cell receptor beta chains were all read from a single sample in a study of radiotherapy plus CTLA-4 blockade in lung cancer. The method was immunoSEQ multiplex PCR; TCRdb's version includes in-frame clones alone and lacks a portion of them. The sample holds around 80,000 clones, 70% to 85% seen once. Sequencing was performed on peripheral blood, taken from a patient treated with radiotherapy plus ipilimumab. The receptor set was obtained from a human donor with non-small cell lung cancer who had stable disease on radiotherapy plus ipilimumab.

This chain links TRBV2 with TRBJ2-7; possible D gene TRBD1, 6 bases. Trimming shortened V by 6 bases and J by 4 bases, and 16 bases separated the two germline ends. In germline, CDR1 is SNHLY, CDR2 FYNNEI. CDR3 length: 14 residues. CDR3 nucleotide sequence: TGTGCCAGCAGCGAGCTGACAGGTCGGTACGAGCAGTACTTC. This translates into CASSELTGRYEQYF.

The chain couples TRBV28 to TRBJ1-3; 8 positions match TRBD1. The V gene end was trimmed by 6 bases and the J gene end by 4 bases; junction bases not matched to a gene: 5. CDR3 size: 14 residues. Germline CDR1 MDHEN, CDR2 SYDVKM. Here the CDR3 reads CASRTGDFGNTIYF. The CDR3 bases are TGTGCCAGCAGGACAGGGGACTTCGGAAACACCATATATTTT.

The chain employs TRBV6-5 and TRBJ2-2; possibly TRBD2 for D (7 bases). V was cut by 11 bases and J by 6 bases, with 22 bases left in between. The CDR3 has 15 residues. CDR1 is MNHEY and CDR2 is SVGAGI in the germline V gene. The CDR3 region is CAGHGGGPGAGELFF. The CDR3 DNA is TGTGCCGGTCACGGCGGGGGCCCGGGTGCCGGGGAGCTGTTTTTT.

The J gene is TRBJ1-3, the V gene TRBV7-2; a weak D match, TRBD1 (6 bases). Germline values: CDR1 SGHTA, CDR2 FQGNSA. With 5 bases removed from V and 2 bases from J, the gap between germline ends came to 10 bases. This CDR3 contains 14 residues. CDR3 in amino acids: CASSPKGAGNTIYF. CDR3 bases: TGTGCCAGCAGCCCGAAGGGGGCTGGAAACACCATATATTTT.

J is TRBJ1-5 and V is TRBV11-2; D is undetermined. Germline CDR1 SGHAT, CDR2 FQNNGV. Between the trimmed V and J ends, which lost 5 bases and 0 bases, there was a span of 8 bases. The CDR3 runs 14 residues. CDR3 DNA sequence: TGTGCCAGCAGCGAGTGGGATAGCAATCAGCCCCAGCATTTT. Amino acids: CASSEWDSNQPQHF.

This rearrangement joins TRBV6-5 to TRBJ1-2; D possibly corresponds to TRBD1 (5 bases). The CDR3 spans 15 residues. Germline CDR1 MNHEY, CDR2 SVGAGI. Deletions cut 4 bases from V and 8 bases from J, with 20 bases between. The CDR3 DNA sequence: TGTGCCAGCAGTTCCCTGTCCAAGGGGCTCCAGGGCTACACCTTC. It yields the protein CASSSLSKGLQGYTF.

The V and J genes are TRBV19 and TRBJ1-1, with D perhaps matching TRBD1 (6 bases). Per germline, CDR1 LNHDA and CDR2 SQIVND (reference sequence). The CDR3 covers 14 residues. Deletions cut 4 bases from V and 1 base from J, with 10 bases between. In nucleotides, the CDR3 is TGTGCCAGTAGTAGCGACAGGAAGAACACTGAAGCTTTCTTT. Its translation is CASSSDRKNTEAFF.

The chain carries TRBV5-1 and TRBJ1-3; D perhaps matches TRBD1 (6 bases). CDR1 is SGHRS and CDR2 is YFSETQ in the germline V gene. This CDR3 contains 18 residues. Trimming removed 2 bases from V and 4 bases from J, with 22 bases in between. The DNA for the CDR3 is TGCGCCAGCAGCTTATATGGACAGAACCAAAAGGTCGGAAACACCATATATTTT. It encodes CASSLYGQNQKVGNTIYF.

The chain is built from TRBV28 and TRBJ2-7; 8 bases match TRBD2. The CDR3 is made up of 15 amino acids. Germline loops: CDR1 MDHEN, CDR2 SYDVKM. The V and J ends lost 5 bases and 4 bases, in that order; junction bases with no gene match: 10. Written as DNA, the CDR3 is TGTGCCAGCAGTCCGCTTTCCGGGGGGGAGTACGAGCAGTACTTC. Residues: CASSPLSGGEYEQYF.

The chain has TRBV29-1 and TRBJ1-3; D possibly corresponds to TRBD1 (6 bases). Germline V CDR1 and CDR2: SQVTM, ANQGSEA. This CDR3 comprises 13 residues. Trimming took off 0 bases at V and 11 bases at J, with 14 bases between the two ends. The CDR3 DNA reads TGCAGCGTTGAAGATGGGGGGCGGAGGGCCATATATTTT. Translated: CSVEDGGRRAIYF.

V is TRBV11-1 and J is TRBJ2-1; TRBD1 or TRBD2 may be the D gene (5 bases each). Per the germline V gene, CDR1 is SGHAT and CDR2 is FQDESV (reference sequence). V lost 7 bases to trimming and J lost 1 base, with 17 bases between them. The CDR3 runs 16 residues. The CDR3 DNA follows: TGTGCCAGCACTCAAGAGGGGCAGCGGTCCTACAATGAGCAGTTCTTC. Protein sequence: CASTQEGQRSYNEQFF.

V and J are TRBV28 and TRBJ1-2; 9 bases map to TRBD1. Germline values: CDR1 MDHEN, CDR2 SYDVKM. The CDR3 contains 15 residues. Trimming removed 6 bases from V and 5 bases from J; junction bases left unmatched: 10. The CDR3 DNA is TGTGCCAGCAGCCCCGGACAGGGGAGCTGGTATGGCTACACCTTC. Protein product: CASSPGQGSWYGYTF.

This sequence joins TRBV5-1 and TRBJ1-2, with 8 bases aligning to TRBD1. The CDR3 spans 15 residues. Germline V gives CDR1 SGHRS, CDR2 YFSETQ. J gave up 2 bases and V 4 bases, and 7 bases lay outside the gene matches. The CDR3 protein is CASSQQGDGNYGYTF. CDR3 sequence (DNA): TGCGCCAGCAGCCAACAGGGGGATGGCAACTATGGCTACACCTTC.

The chain recombines TRBV7-2 with TRBJ2-7, with D perhaps assigned TRBD1 or TRBD2 (5 bases each). The CDR3 spans 15 residues. V lost 4 bases and J 3 bases, leaving 16 bases between the germline ends. Germline CDR1 SGHTA, CDR2 FQGNSA. Here the CDR3 reads CASSWPGRGIYEQYF. For the CDR3, the DNA is TGTGCCAGCAGCTGGCCAGGGAGAGGAATCTACGAGCAGTACTTC.

V usage is TRBV21-1 and J usage is TRBJ2-7; the table names TRBD2, a call not compared with the DNA. TRBV21-1 is deemed a pseudogene. The CDR3 is 14 residues long. The CDR3 DNA reads TGTGCCAGCAGCAAAGGCGGAGCACATTACGAGCAGTACTTC. Translated, it gives CASSKGGAHYEQYF.

Details on this clone: Within the sample, other DNA sequences also encode this same CDR3. This chain connects TRBV18 to TRBJ2-7, with unresolved D. This CDR3 is built from 12 residues. Trimming shortened V by 2 bases and J by 0 bases, and 2 bases separated the two germline ends. The V gene's germline CDR1 is KGHSH and CDR2 LQKENI. The CDR3 loop reads CASSPSSYEQYF. CDR3 nucleotide sequence: TGTGCCAGCTCACCAAGCTCCTACGAGCAGTACTTC.

This clone was seen a few times. The chain joins TRBV18 to TRBJ2-7; 7 nucleotides align to TRBD1. Germline V gene data show CDR1 as KGHSH and CDR2 as LQKENI. V lost 1 base and J lost 1; bases outside the gene matches: 10. The length of the CDR3 is 17 residues. In nucleotides, the CDR3 is TGTGCCAGCTCACCACTCCCGACAGGGTTTGCGTCCTACGAGCAGTACTTC. Translation: CASSPLPTGFASYEQYF. Full variable domain (outside the CDR3, taken from reference TRBV18 and TRBJ2-7): NAGVMQNPRHLVRRRGQEARLRCSPMKGHSHVYWYRQLPEEGLKFMVYLQKENIIDESGMPKERFSAEFPKEGPSILRIQQVVRGDSAAYFCASSPLPTGFASYEQYFGPGTRLTVT.

The chain uses TRBV13 and TRBJ2-4; unclear D gene. This CDR3 has 12 residues. The V gene's germline CDR1 is PRHDT and CDR2 FYEKMQ (reference sequence). The ends were cut back, 0 bases at V and 8 bases at J, with 5 bases in the middle. The CDR3 spells CASSLGNYIQYF. CDR3 in DNA: TGTGCCAGCAGCTTAGGCAATTACATTCAGTACTTC.

The chain recombines TRBV2 with TRBJ2-1, with 16 positions matching TRBD2. The V gene end was trimmed by 4 bases and the J gene end by 5 bases; junction bases not matched to a gene: 8. Germline assignment: CDR1 SNHLY and CDR2 FYNNEI. This CDR3 is 18 amino acids long. CDR3 residues: CASSAPGLAGGSNNEQFF. The CDR3 DNA follows: TGTGCCAGCAGTGCTCCGGGACTAGCGGGAGGGTCGAACAATGAGCAGTTCTTC.

The V call is TRBV5-1, the J call TRBJ1-2; D remains unclear. This CDR3 region has 13 residues. Trimming stripped 2 bases from V and 4 bases from J, with 9 bases between. Germline assignment: CDR1 SGHRS and CDR2 YFSETQ. The CDR3 coding sequence is TGCGCCAGCAGCTTTGAGGTTGGCTATGGCTACACCTTC. As protein: CASSFEVGYGYTF.

The chain carries TRBV28 and TRBJ2-1; the D gene is possibly TRBD1 (5 bases). Trimming removed 3 bases from V and 0 bases from J, with 9 bases in between. The CDR3 length is 15 residues. Germline CDR1 MDHEN, CDR2 SYDVKM. DNA for the CDR3: TGTGCCAGCAGTTTTGGACAACACTCCTACAATGAGCAGTTCTTC. Translating it yields CASSFGQHSYNEQFF. The full variable domain, with the rest looked up from reference TRBV28 and TRBJ2-1, is DVKVTQSSRYLVKRTGEKVFLECVQDMDHENMFWYRQDPGLGLRLIYFSYDVKMKEKGDIPEGYSVSREKKERFSLILESASTNQTSMYLCASSFGQHSYNEQFFGPGTRLTVL.

This clone was picked up one time. V is TRBV14 and J is TRBJ2-7, with TRBD2 matching over 13 bases. Germline V lookup: CDR1 SGHDN, CDR2 FVKESK. J was trimmed by 6 bases and V by 0 bases; bases with no gene match: 8. The CDR3 contains 17 residues. The CDR3 DNA reads TGTGCCAGCAGCCAAGATCCAAGCGGACTAGCGGGAGCCGAGCAGTACTTC. It codes for CASSQDPSGLAGAEQYF.

V is TRBV15 and J is TRBJ2-1; D is undetermined. CDR3 length equals 13 residues. V dropped 1 base and J dropped 5 bases, with 6 bases sitting between them. CDR1 LNHNV and CDR2 YYDKDF come from the germline V gene (reference sequence). CDR3: CATSRGSHNEQFF. CDR3 bases: TGTGCCACCAGCAGAGGGTCGCACAATGAGCAGTTCTTC.

This chain uses TRBV5-4 with TRBJ2-5, with a weak D call TRBD2 (6 bases). V lost 0 bases and J 1 base, leaving 10 bases between the germline ends. Germline CDR1 is SGHNT and CDR2 is YYREEE (reference sequence). The CDR3 has 15 amino acids. The CDR3 DNA reads TGTGCCAGCAGCTTGGGGCGGGATACCCAAGAGACCCAGTACTTC. Translated: CASSLGRDTQETQYF.

This clone was seen only a few times. The CDR3, as DNA: TGTGCCAGCAGTTACTCGAGTTTTGCCTTGAACACTGAAGCTTTCTTT. This sequence encodes CASSYSSFALNTEAFF. The chain couples TRBV6-6 to TRBJ1-1; D gene uncertain. Germline V gives CDR1 MNHNY, CDR2 SVGAGI (reference sequence). V was cut by 0 bases and J by 0 bases, with 11 bases left in between. The CDR3 consists of 16 residues.

The rearrangement links TRBV19 to TRBJ1-5; D is unclear. From germline, CDR1 is LNHDA and CDR2 SQIVND (reference sequence). Deletions cut 4 bases from V and 2 bases from J, with 18 bases between. The CDR3 has 17 residues. For the CDR3, the DNA is TGTGCCAGTAGTACCCTTCCGGGCGGGGATGGCAATCAGCCCCAGCATTTT. Encoded protein: CASSTLPGGDGNQPQHF.

CDR3 DNA: TGTGCCAGCAGCTTAGCGGGGAGCCCAAACACTGAAGCTTTCTTT. This codes for CASSLAGSPNTEAFF. The chain couples TRBV7-8 to TRBJ1-1, with D hard to call. CDR1 is SGHVS, CDR2 FQNEAQ, per germline. The CDR3 spans 15 residues. Between the trimmed V and J ends, which lost 0 bases and 2 bases, there was a span of 10 bases. The full variable domain, with the rest looked up from reference TRBV7-8 and TRBJ1-1, is GAGVSQSPRYKVAKRGQDVALRCDPISGHVSLFWYQQALGQGPEFLTYFQNEAQLDKSGLPSDRFFAERPEGSVSTLKIQRTQQEDSAVYLCASSLAGSPNTEAFFGQGTRLTVV.

This chain uses TRBV12-5 with TRBJ2-3, with 9 bases lining up with TRBD2. CDR3 length: 16 residues. The trim removed 0 bases at V and 1 base at J, leaving 2 bases unmatched. Germline V lookup: CDR1 LGHNT, CDR2 FRNRAP. The CDR3 is CASGLVLAGRTDTQYF. The CDR3 region has the DNA TGTGCTAGTGGTTTGGTACTAGCGGGCCGCACAGATACGCAGTATTTT.

The chain combines TRBV28 with TRBJ2-1; maybe TRBD2 (6 bases). With 8 bases removed from V and 2 bases from J, the gap between germline ends came to 13 bases. Germline V CDR1 and CDR2: MDHEN, SYDVKM. The CDR3 covers 14 residues. This CDR3 is CASWGVNAYNEQFF. DNA of the CDR3: TGTGCCAGCTGGGGGGTAAATGCCTACAATGAGCAGTTCTTC.

The rearrangement uses TRBV5-1 and TRBJ1-2, with unresolved D. This CDR3 comprises 13 residues. Germline lookup yields CDR1 SGHRS and CDR2 YFSETQ. The V and J ends lost 2 bases and 4 bases respectively, with 9 bases between them. For the CDR3, the DNA is TGCGCCAGCAGCTTAACGGGTCGCTATGGCTACACCTTC. Its protein is CASSLTGRYGYTF. The variable domain in full, completed from reference TRBV5-1 and TRBJ1-2, reads KAGVTQTPRYLIKTRGQQVTLSCSPISGHRSVSWYQQTPGQGLQFLFEYFSETQRNKGNFPGRFSGRQFSNSRSEMNVSTLELGDSALYLCASSLTGRYGYTFGSGTRLTVV.